This T cell receptor (beta chain) was sequenced for a study of cytomegalovirus exposure and HLA in healthy donors. Study-level points and caveats: TCR beta V segments were, for the most part, productive about 87% or about 30% of the time in an earlier analysis.

This clone has just a few counts. Its antigen is unknown. The CDR3 has 13 amino acids. The germline gives CDR1 MNHNS, CDR2 SASEGT. Trimming took off 6 bases at V and 1 base at J, with 9 bases between the two ends. PCR used 60 Vbeta primers and 13 Jbeta primers. This table comes from immunoSEQ multiplex PCR, and its TCRdb copy is limited to in-frame clones, with some not included. Among about 120,000 clones, around 63% were seen once, and the ten largest hold 10%. The receptor comes from a middle-aged man in good health and CMV-seropositive. Sequenced input: PBMCs. The rearrangement uses TRBV6-1 and TRBJ1-1, with D possibly matching TRBD1 (5 bases). This chain's CDR3 is CASSEQENTEAFF. The CDR3 nucleotides read TGTGCCAGCAGCGAACAGGAGAACACTGAAGCTTTCTTT.